The rows below give T cell receptor beta chains drawn from one sample of a study of cytomegalovirus exposure and HLA in healthy donors. Sequencing was performed with immunoSEQ multiplex PCR; in TCRdb, only in-frame clones are kept and a portion is missing. The table shows about 160,000 clones, with around 69% occurring only once. The sequenced material came from PBMCs. These receptors were taken from a woman aged 25 to 39 in good health and CMV-seronegative. Both conserved end residues are part of each CDR3. A D gene is named only where the DNA matches it firmly. Size is stated for part of the rows, as once, few or many counts, or as a class when the clone is expanded.

v_gene	j_gene	abundance	d_gene	CDR3nt	CDR3aa
TRBV6-1	TRBJ2-3	few	-	TGTGCCAGCAGTGCCCGGAGGCGGGACAGCTTAGGGGATACGCAGTATTTT	CASSARRRDSLGDTQYF
TRBV5-4	TRBJ2-5	-	TRBD2	TGTGCCAGCAGCGGCGGGACTAGCGGTCGTCAAGAGACCCAGTACTTC	CASSGGTSGRQETQYF
TRBV7-6	TRBJ2-1	-	-	TGTGCCAGCAGCTTAACCGGGGTACTCTATGAGCAGTTCTTC	CASSLTGVLYEQFF
TRBV4-2	TRBJ1-1	-	-	TGTGCCAGCAGCCAAGTGGGGCTTGAAGCTTTCTTT	CASSQVGLEAFF
TRBV7-9	TRBJ1-4	-	TRBD1	TGTGCCAGCAGCAAAGGGACAGATAATGAAAAACTGTTTTTT	CASSKGTDNEKLFF
TRBV27	TRBJ2-7	few	-	TGTGCCAGCAGTTTAGCCCCTCACTACGAGCAGTACTTC	CASSLAPHYEQYF
TRBV29-1	TRBJ2-5	-	TRBD2	TGCGTCTTAGCGGGGGGCCGTGGGACCCAGTACTTC	CVLAGGRGTQYF
TRBV5-1	TRBJ1-1	once	-	TGCGCCAGCAGCTTTCGGGTGTTTGAGAACACTGAAGCTTTCTTT	CASSFRVFENTEAFF
TRBV4-2	TRBJ1-2	-	TRBD1	TGTGCCAGCAGCCAAGATCGTACAGGGGGCTATGGCTACACCTTC	CASSQDRTGGYGYTF
TRBV30	TRBJ2-5	-	-	TGTGCCTGGAGTGGGGGGCCCCAAGAGACCCAGTACTTC	CAWSGGPQETQYF
TRBV2	TRBJ1-5	few	TRBD1	TGTGCCAGCAGCAGGGGGCCTAATCAGCCCCAGCATTTT	CASSRGPNQPQHF
TRBV9	TRBJ2-2	once	-	TGTGCCAGCAGCGTAGAGGCGGGACCGAGCACCGGGGAGCTGTTTTTT	CASSVEAGPSTGELFF
TRBV19	TRBJ1-2	few	-	TGTGCCAGTAGTATAGAGGGGCCAAGGACACGGTATGGCTACACCTTC	CASSIEGPRTRYGYTF
TRBV6-5	TRBJ2-2	-	-	TGTGCCAGCAGTTACTTGGCGAGGAATCCCGGGGAGCTGTTTTTT	CASSYLARNPGELFF
TRBV19	TRBJ2-1	few	TRBD1	TGTGCCAGTAGTTCGGACAGGGGGCGTACGAATGAGCAGTTCTTC	CASSSDRGRTNEQFF
TRBV12-2	TRBJ1-5	-	-	TGTGCAAGTCGCTTAGCGGCTGCTTTAAGCAATCAGCCCCAGCATTTT	CASRLAAALSNQPQHF
TRBV5-4	TRBJ1-1	-	TRBD1	TGTGCCAGCAGCTTGGTGGGACAGGGAACTGAAGCTTTCTTT	CASSLVGQGTEAFF
TRBV29-1	TRBJ2-1	-	-	TGCAGCGTACCGCGGAGTCTGCCCGCAAACGAGCAGTTCTTC	CSVPRSLPANEQFF
TRBV15	TRBJ2-7	-	TRBD1	TGTGCCACCAGCAAGGGACAGGGGCTTTTTTACGAGCAGTACTTC	CATSKGQGLFYEQYF
TRBV9	TRBJ2-5	-	-	TGTGCCAGCAGCGTAGTGGAGTCCGACGGCCAGACCCAGTACTTC	CASSVVESDGQTQYF
TRBV18	TRBJ1-2	-	-	TGTGCCAGCTCACCTACGGGGGGCGAGGATGGCTACACCTTC	CASSPTGGEDGYTF
TRBV5-6	TRBJ1-2	-	TRBD1	TGTGCCAGCAGCTTCACAGGGGCTGGCTATGGCTACACCTTC	CASSFTGAGYGYTF
TRBV6-1	TRBJ2-3	few	-	TGTGCCAGCACCCACGGGGCAGATACGCAGTATTTT	CASTHGADTQYF
TRBV14	TRBJ1-1	-	-	TGTGCCAGCAGCCAAGTAAGGGGCTCGACTGAAGCTTTCTTT	CASSQVRGSTEAFF
TRBV29-1	TRBJ2-1	-	-	TGCAGCGTTGAATTCGGTAGCGGCGGCAATGAGCAGTTCTTC	CSVEFGSGGNEQFF
TRBV28	TRBJ1-2	-	-	TGTGCCAGCAGTTTACATCTGGCGGGTAGTGGCTACACCTTC	CASSLHLAGSGYTF
TRBV28	TRBJ2-2	-	-	TGTGCCAGCAGTCCATCCAACACCGGGGAGCTGTTTTTT	CASSPSNTGELFF
TRBV30	TRBJ1-5	few	TRBD1	TGTGCCTGGAGTGCTGGAACAGGGGGTACTCAGCCCCAGCATTTT	CAWSAGTGGTQPQHF
TRBV7-6	TRBJ2-5	-	TRBD2	TGTGCCAGCAGCTTAGAACAACTAGCGGCCAATCAAGAGACCCAGTACTTC	CASSLEQLAANQETQYF
TRBV19	TRBJ2-7	-	TRBD1	TGTGCCAGTAGCGGACAGGGGACCTACGAGCAGTACTTC	CASSGQGTYEQYF
TRBV4-2	TRBJ2-7	once	-	TGTGCCAGCAGCCAGTCGGGATCGGGTGGATACGAGCAGTACTTC	CASSQSGSGGYEQYF
TRBV9	TRBJ2-5	-	-	TGTGCCAGCAGCCCTATCTGGACACCCCAAGAGACCCAGTACTTC	CASSPIWTPQETQYF
TRBV5-4	TRBJ2-3	-	-	TGTGCCAGCAGCTTAATGGCAGGGGGGACAGATACGCAGTATTTT	CASSLMAGGTDTQYF
TRBV19	TRBJ1-6	-	TRBD1	TGTGCCAGTAGTATGACAGGGGATTCACCCCTCCACTTT	CASSMTGDSPLHF
TRBV7-9	TRBJ2-7	-	TRBD2	TGTGCCAGCAGCTTAAGCGGGGGTTACGAGCAGTACTTC	CASSLSGGYEQYF
TRBV7-9	TRBJ2-7	-	-	TGTGCCAGCAGCTCCGTACTAAGGCACGAGCAGTACTTC	CASSSVLRHEQYF
TRBV4-1	TRBJ2-5	-	TRBD2	TGCGCCAGCAGCCAAGGGACTAGCGGGAGTTTAGGAGAGACCCAGTACTTC	CASSQGTSGSLGETQYF
TRBV10-3	TRBJ2-3	-	-	TGTGCCATCAGTGACTGGGCGGGAAGCACAGATACGCAGTATTTT	CAISDWAGSTDTQYF
TRBV9	TRBJ2-4	-	TRBD2	TGTGCCTGGGGGGGTGCCAAAAACATTCAGTACTTC	CAWGGAKNIQYF
TRBV28	TRBJ2-7	few	-	TGTGCCAGCAGTTCCTGGGGGCGGGAGAATCGGGAGGCGCAGTACTTC	CASSSWGRENREAQYF
TRBV28	TRBJ2-1	-	-	TGTGCCAGCAGGCTATACGGGGGAACATACAATGAGCAGTTCTTC	CASRLYGGTYNEQFF
TRBV28	TRBJ2-3	few	TRBD2	TGTGCCAGCAGTTTCCTGACTAGCGGTACGCAGTATTTT	CASSFLTSGTQYF
TRBV7-3	TRBJ2-2	-	-	TGTGCCAGCAGCTTAAGGGGCGCGAACACCGGGGAGCTGTTTTTT	CASSLRGANTGELFF
TRBV2	TRBJ1-5	few	-	TGTGCCAGCAGTGAGTTGGCAGTTTATAGCAATCAGCCCCAGCATTTT	CASSELAVYSNQPQHF
TRBV5-4	TRBJ1-3	once	TRBD1	TGTGCCAGCAGTCGGACAGGGATTGGCTCTGGAAACACCATATATTTT	CASSRTGIGSGNTIYF
TRBV28	TRBJ1-2	-	TRBD1	TGTGCCAGCAGTTCGACAGGGAACTATGGCTACACCTTC	CASSSTGNYGYTF
TRBV14	TRBJ2-5	-	-	TGTGCCAGCAGCCGTCTCGACACACAAGTGAAGTACTTC	CASSRLDTQVKYF